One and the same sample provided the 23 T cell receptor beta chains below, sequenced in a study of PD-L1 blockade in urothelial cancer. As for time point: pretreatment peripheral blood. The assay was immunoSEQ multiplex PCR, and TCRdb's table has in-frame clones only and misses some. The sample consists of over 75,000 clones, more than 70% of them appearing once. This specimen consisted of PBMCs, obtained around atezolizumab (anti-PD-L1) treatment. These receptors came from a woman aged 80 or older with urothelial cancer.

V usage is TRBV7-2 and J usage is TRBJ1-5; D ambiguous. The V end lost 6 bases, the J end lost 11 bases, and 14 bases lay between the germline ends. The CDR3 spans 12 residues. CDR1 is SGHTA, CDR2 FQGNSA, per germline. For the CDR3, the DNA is TGTGCCAGCAGAAACGATCTCAGGACCCAGCATTTT. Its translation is CASRNDLRTQHF.

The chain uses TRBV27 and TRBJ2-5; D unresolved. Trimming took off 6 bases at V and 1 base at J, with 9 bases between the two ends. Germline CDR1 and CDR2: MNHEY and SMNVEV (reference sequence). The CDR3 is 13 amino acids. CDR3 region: CASSPLFQETQYF. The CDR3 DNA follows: TGTGCCAGCAGCCCCCTTTTCCAAGAGACCCAGTACTTC.

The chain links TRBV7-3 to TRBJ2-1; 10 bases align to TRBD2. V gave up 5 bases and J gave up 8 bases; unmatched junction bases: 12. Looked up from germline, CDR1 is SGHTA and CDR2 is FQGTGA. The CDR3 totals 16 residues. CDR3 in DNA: TGTGCCAGCAGCCCAGCGCTGACTAGCGGGTTCGATGAGCAGTTCTTC. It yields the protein CASSPALTSGFDEQFF.

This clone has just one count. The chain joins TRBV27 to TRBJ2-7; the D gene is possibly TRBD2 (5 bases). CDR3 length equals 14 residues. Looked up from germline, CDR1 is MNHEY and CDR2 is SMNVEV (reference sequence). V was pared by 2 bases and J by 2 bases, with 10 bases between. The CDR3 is CASSLAQRAYEQYF. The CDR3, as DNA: TGTGCCAGCAGTTTAGCCCAGAGGGCCTACGAGCAGTACTTC.

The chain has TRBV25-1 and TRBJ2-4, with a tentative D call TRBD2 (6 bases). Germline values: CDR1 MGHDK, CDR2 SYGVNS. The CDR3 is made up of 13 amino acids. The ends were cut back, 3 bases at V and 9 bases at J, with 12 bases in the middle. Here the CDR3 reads CASSESGLPIQYF. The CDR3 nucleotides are TGTGCCAGCAGTGAGTCGGGACTCCCCATTCAGTACTTC. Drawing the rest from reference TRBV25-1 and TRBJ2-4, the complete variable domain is EADIYQTPRYLVIGTGKKITLECSQTMGHDKMYWYQQDPGMELHLIHYSYGVNSTEKGDLSSESTVSRIRTEHFPLTLESARPSHTSQYLCASSESGLPIQYFGAGTRLSVL.

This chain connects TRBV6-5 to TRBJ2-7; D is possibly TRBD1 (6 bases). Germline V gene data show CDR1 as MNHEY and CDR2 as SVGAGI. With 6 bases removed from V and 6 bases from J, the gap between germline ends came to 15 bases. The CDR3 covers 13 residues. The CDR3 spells CASRQGIVSEQYF. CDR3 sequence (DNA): TGTGCCAGCAGACAGGGTATAGTGAGCGAGCAGTACTTC.

The CDR3 coding sequence is TGTGCCAGCAGTATGGACAGGGGGCTTGGCGGGGAGCTGTTTTTT. As protein: CASSMDRGLGGELFF. This chain joins TRBV2 and TRBJ2-2; 11 bases fit TRBD1. CDR1 is SNHLY and CDR2 is FYNNEI in the germline V gene. Trimming removed 5 bases from V and 7 bases from J; junction bases left unmatched: 6. The CDR3 spans 15 residues.

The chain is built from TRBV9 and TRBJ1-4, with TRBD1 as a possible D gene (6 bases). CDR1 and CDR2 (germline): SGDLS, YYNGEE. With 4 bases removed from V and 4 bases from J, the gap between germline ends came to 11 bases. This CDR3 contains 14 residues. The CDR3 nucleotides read TGTGCCAGCAGCTCAGGGGCGATTAATGAAAAACTGTTTTTT. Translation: CASSSGAINEKLFF.

CDR3 amino acids: CASRKVTGPYNEQFF. CDR3 DNA: TGTGCCAGCAGGAAGGTAACAGGGCCCTACAATGAGCAGTTCTTC. This rearrangement joins TRBV6-1 to TRBJ2-1; a possible D gene is TRBD1 (6 bases). The CDR3 is made up of 15 amino acids. Trimming pared 6 bases from V and 2 bases from J, leaving 14 bases between. The germline V gene encodes CDR1 MNHNS and CDR2 SASEGT.

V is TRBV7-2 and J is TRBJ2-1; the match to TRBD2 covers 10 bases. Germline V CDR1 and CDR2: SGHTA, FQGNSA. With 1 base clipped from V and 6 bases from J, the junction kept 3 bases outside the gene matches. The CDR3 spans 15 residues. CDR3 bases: TGTGCCAGCAGCTTAGGTAGCGGGAGGAGCAATGAGCAGTTCTTC. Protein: CASSLGSGRSNEQFF.

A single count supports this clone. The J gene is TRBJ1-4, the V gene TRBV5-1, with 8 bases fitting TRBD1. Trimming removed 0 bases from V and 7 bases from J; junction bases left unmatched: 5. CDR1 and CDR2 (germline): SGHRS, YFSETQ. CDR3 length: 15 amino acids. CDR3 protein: CASSLVQGALEKLFF. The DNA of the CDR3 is TGCGCCAGCAGCTTGGTTCAGGGGGCCCTTGAAAAACTGTTTTTT.

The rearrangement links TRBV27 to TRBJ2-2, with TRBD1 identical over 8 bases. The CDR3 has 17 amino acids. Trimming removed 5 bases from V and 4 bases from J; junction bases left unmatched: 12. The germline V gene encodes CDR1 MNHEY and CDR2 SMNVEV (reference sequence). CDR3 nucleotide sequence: TGTGCCAGCAGTCCAAACGCCGGGACAGGCCGCACCGGGGAGCTGTTTTTT. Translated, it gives CASSPNAGTGRTGELFF.

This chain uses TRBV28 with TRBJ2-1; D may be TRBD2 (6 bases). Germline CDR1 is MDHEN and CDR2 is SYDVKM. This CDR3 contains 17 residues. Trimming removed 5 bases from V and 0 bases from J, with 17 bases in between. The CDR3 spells CASSPFGVSGSYNEQFF. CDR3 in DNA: TGTGCCAGCAGTCCTTTCGGGGTTAGCGGCTCCTACAATGAGCAGTTCTTC.

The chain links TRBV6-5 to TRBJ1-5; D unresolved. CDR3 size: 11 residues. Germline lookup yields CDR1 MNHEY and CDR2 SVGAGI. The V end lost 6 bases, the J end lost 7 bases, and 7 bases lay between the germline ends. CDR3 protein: CASRSQQPQHF. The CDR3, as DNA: TGTGCCAGCAGATCACAGCAGCCCCAGCATTTT.

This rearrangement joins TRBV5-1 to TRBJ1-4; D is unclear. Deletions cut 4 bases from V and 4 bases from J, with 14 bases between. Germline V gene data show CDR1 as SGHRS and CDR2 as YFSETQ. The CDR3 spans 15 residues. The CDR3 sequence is CASSLRGTYNEKLFF. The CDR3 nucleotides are TGCGCCAGCAGCCTTCGTGGCACATATAATGAAAAACTGTTTTTT.

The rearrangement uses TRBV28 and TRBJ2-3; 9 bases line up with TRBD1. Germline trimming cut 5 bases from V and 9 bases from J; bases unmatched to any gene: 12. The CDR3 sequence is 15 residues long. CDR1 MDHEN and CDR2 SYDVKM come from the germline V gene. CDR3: CASSPWTGAIDTQYF. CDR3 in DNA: TGTGCCAGCAGTCCATGGACAGGGGCAATCGACACGCAGTATTTT.

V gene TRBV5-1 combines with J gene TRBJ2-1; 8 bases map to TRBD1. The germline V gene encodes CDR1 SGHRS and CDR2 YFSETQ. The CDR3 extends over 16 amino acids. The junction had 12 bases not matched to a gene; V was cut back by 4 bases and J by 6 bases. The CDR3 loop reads CASSHLGGQVVNEQFF. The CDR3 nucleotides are TGCGCCAGCAGCCACCTCGGGGGACAGGTAGTCAATGAGCAGTTCTTC.

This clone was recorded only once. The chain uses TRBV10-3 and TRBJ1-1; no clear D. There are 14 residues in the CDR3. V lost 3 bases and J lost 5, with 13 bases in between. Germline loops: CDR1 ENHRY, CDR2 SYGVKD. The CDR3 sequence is CAISEGRLSTEAFF. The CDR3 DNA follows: TGTGCCATCAGTGAAGGCAGGTTAAGTACTGAAGCTTTCTTT.

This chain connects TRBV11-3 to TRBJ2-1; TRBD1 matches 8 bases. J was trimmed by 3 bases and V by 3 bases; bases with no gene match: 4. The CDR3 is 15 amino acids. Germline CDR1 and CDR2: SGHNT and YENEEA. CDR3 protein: CASSLTGAFYNEQFF. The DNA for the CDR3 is TGTGCCAGCAGCTTGACAGGGGCCTTCTACAATGAGCAGTTCTTC.

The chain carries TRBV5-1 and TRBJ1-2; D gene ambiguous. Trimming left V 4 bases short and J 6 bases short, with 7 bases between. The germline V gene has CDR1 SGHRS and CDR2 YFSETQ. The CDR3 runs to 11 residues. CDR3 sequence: CASSAVDGYTF. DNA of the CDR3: TGCGCCAGCAGCGCAGTCGATGGCTACACCTTC.

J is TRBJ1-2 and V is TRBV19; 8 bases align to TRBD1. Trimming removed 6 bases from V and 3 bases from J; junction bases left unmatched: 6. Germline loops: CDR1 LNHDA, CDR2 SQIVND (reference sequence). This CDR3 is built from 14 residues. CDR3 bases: TGTGCCAGTAGGGGACCGACAGGGGACTATGGCTACACCTTC. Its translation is CASRGPTGDYGYTF.

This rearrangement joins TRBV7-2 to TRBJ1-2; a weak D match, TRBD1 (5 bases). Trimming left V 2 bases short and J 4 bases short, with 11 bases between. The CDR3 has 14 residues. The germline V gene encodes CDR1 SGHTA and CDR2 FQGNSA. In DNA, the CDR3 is TGTGCCAGCAGCTTAATGCAGGGAGGCTATGGCTACACCTTC. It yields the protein CASSLMQGGYGYTF. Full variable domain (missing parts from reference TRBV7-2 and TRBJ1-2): GAGVSQSPSNKVTEKGKDVELRCDPISGHTALYWYRQSLGQGLEFLIYFQGNSAPDKSGLPSDRFSAERTGGSVSTLTIQRTQQEDSAVYLCASSLMQGGYGYTFGSGTRLTVV.

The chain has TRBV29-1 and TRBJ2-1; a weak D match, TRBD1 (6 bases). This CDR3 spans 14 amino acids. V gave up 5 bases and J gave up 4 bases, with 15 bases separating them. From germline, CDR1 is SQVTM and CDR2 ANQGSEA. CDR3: CSVLDSQLYNEQFF. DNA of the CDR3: TGCAGCGTTCTGGACAGTCAGCTTTACAATGAGCAGTTCTTC.